Sequencing of this T cell receptor (beta chain) was carried out in a study of CD8 T cells in Susac syndrome. The CDR3 consists of 15 residues. Germline lookup yields CDR1 SEHNR and CDR2 FQNEAQ (reference sequence). After removal of 5 bases from V and 5 bases from J, the junction contained 7 bases not matched to a gene. cDNA came from around 0.54 to 1 ug RNA primed by random hexamers. The method of amplification for TCR beta CDR3 was immunoSEQ multiplex PCR, covering 54 Vbeta and 13 Jbeta. TCRdb used MiXCR to reprocess the immunoSEQ multiplex PCR reads, holding one entry per CDR3 protein. The data show about 210,000 distinct CDR3 sequences, about 95% seen once.

This sequence originates from a human donor with multiple sclerosis. This rearrangement joins TRBV7-9 to TRBJ2-1, with 9 bases lining up with TRBD1. Sample: CD4+ T cells from PBMCs. CDR3 protein: CASSAGTGNHNEQFF. The CDR3 DNA follows: TGTGCCAGCAGCGCCGGGACAGGGAATCACAATGAGCAGTTCTTC.